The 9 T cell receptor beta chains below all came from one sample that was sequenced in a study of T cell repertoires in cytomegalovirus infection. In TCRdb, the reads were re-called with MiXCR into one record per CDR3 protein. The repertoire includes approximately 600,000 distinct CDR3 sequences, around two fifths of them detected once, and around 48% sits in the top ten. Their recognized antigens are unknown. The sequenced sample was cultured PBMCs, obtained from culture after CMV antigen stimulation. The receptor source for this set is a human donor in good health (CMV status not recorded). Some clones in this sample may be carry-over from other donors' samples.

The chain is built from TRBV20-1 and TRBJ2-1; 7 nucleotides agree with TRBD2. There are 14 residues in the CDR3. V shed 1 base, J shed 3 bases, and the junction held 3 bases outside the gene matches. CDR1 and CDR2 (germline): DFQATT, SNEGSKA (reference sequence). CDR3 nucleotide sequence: TGCAGTGCTAGAGCCCTAGCGGTCTACAATGAGCAGTTCTTC. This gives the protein CSARALAVYNEQFF.

The CDR3 DNA is TGTGCCAGCAGCCAGAGGGACCCCAAGAATGAGCAGTTCTTC. This codes for CASSQRDPKNEQFF. This rearrangement joins TRBV6-2 or TRBV6-3 to TRBJ2-1; the D call may be TRBD1 or TRBD2 (5 bases each). Germline V lookup: CDR1 MNHEY, CDR2 SVGEGT. The CDR3 spans 14 residues. V lost 6 bases, J lost 7 bases, and 16 bases lay in between.

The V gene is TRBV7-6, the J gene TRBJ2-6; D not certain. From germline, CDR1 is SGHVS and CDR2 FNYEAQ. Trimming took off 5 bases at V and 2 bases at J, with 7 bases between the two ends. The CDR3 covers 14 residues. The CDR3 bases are TGTGCCAGCAGCCCCCCCGCTGGGGCCAACGTCCTGACTTTC. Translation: CASSPPAGANVLTF.

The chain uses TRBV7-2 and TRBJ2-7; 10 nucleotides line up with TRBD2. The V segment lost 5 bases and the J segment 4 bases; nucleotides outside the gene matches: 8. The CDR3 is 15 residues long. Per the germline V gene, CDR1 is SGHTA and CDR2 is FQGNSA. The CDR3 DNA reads TGTGCCAGCAGCCGAGACGGGACTAGCGAATACGAGCAGTACTTC. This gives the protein CASSRDGTSEYEQYF.

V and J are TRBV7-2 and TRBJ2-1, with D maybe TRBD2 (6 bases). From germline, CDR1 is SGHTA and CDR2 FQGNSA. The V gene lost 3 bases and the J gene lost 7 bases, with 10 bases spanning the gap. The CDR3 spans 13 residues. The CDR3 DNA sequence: TGTGCCAGCAGCTTGGGGGGATGGAATGAGCAGTTCTTC. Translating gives CASSLGGWNEQFF.

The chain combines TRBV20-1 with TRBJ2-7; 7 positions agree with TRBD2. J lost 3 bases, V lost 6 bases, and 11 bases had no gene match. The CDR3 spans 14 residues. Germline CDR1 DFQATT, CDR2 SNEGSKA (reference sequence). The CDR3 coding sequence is TGCAGTGCCATACTCCGGGACTATGGCTACGAGCAGTACTTC. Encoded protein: CSAILRDYGYEQYF.

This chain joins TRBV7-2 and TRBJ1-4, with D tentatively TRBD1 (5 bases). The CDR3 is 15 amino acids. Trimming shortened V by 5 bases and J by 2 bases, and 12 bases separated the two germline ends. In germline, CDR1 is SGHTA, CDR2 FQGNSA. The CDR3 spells CASSPRQFTNEKLFF. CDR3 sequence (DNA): TGTGCCAGCAGCCCACGACAGTTCACTAATGAAAAACTGTTTTTT.

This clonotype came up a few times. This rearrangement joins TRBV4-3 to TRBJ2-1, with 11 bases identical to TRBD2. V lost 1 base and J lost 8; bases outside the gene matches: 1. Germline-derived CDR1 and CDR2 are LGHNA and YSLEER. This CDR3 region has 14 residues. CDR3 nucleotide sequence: TGCGCCAGCAGCCAAGTACTAGCGGGAGATGAGCAGTTCTTC. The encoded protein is CASSQVLAGDEQFF.

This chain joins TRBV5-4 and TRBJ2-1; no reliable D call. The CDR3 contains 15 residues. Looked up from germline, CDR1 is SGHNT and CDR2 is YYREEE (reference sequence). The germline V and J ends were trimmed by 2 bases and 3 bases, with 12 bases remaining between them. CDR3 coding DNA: TGTGCCAGCAGCTTAGGAGTTTTTGGCTACAATGAGCAGTTCTTC. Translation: CASSLGVFGYNEQFF.